What follows describes a single T cell receptor beta chain. Its specificity is not known. The V gene's germline CDR1 is SNHLY and CDR2 FYNNEI. CDR3 length: 13 residues. The germline V and J ends were trimmed by 3 bases and 8 bases, with 14 bases remaining between them. The data stem from a study of Ad26.COV2.S vaccination and SARS-CoV-2 variants. Generated by immunoSEQ multiplex PCR, the TCRdb table keeps only in-frame clones and is missing some. The sample lists hundreds of thousands of clones, around 90% seen once, with approximately 1.5% in the top ten. Study results and limitations: Possibly, TCR breadth and depth analyses underestimated total T cell responses.

Treatment indicated: some 20 received Ad26.COV2.S at low or high dose, single or two shots; 5 received placebo; per-sample allocation not given. Samples were taken on day 63 after the first vaccine or placebo injection. A Boston donor was an adult aged 18-55 years. The receptor was derived from a person aged 18-60 years who received the Ad26.COV2.S COVID-19 vaccine or a placebo. The chain employs TRBV2 and TRBJ2-7; a weak D match, TRBD2 (5 bases). The specimen was peripheral blood, collected in a trial of Ad26.COV2.S vaccine versus placebo. The CDR3 DNA follows: TGTGCCAGCAGTGACCCCCCTTTAGCGCAGCAGTACTTC. Translated, it gives CASSDPPLAQQYF.